This T cell receptor (beta chain) is drawn from a study of T cell repertoires in cytomegalovirus infection. About the study: CMV infection plus the matching HLA type was flagged by public TCR beta signatures. Points from the study as a whole: The cumulative frequency of public TCR beta families identified carriers of CMV plus the relevant HLA. The ex vivo response was dominated by HLA-C-restricted CMV-specific TCR beta clonotypes.

Concerning this clonotype itself: What it recognizes is unknown. Since a much larger clone is just one base distant, this may be a read error.

V lost 1 base to trimming and J lost 8 bases, with 12 bases between them. The CDR3 runs to 14 residues. Germline CDR1 reads SGHTA; CDR2 reads FQGNSA. MiXCR, applied by TCRdb to the reads, yields one record per CDR3 protein. The sample contains about 120,000 distinct CDR3 sequences, around 10% of which appear only once. This chain joins TRBV7-2 and TRBJ2-1; a weak D match, TRBD2 (6 bases). What was sequenced was PBMCs, sequenced either directly or after in vitro stimulation (not recorded which). The TCR comes from a human donor in good health (CMV status not recorded). Some clones in this sample may be carry-over from other donors' samples. The CDR3 loop is CASSLELALDEQFF. The CDR3, as DNA: TGTGCCAGCAGCTTAGAACTAGCACTCGATGAGCAGTTCTTC.